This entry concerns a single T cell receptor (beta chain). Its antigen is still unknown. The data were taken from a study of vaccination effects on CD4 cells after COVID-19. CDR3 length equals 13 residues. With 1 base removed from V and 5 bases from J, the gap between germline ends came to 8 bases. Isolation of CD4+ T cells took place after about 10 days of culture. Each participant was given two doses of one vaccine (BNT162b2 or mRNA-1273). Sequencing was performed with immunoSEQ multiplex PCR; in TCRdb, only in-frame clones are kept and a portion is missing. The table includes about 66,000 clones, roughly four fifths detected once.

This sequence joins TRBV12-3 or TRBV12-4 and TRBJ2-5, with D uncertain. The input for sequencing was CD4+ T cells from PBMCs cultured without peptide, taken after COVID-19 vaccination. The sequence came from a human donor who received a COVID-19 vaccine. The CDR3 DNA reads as TGTGCCAGCAGTTTAGGGGAATCGGAGACCCAGTACTTC. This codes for CASSLGESETQYF.